These T cell receptor beta chains were read from a single sample in a study of blood T cell repertoires in COVID-19. Sequencing used immunoSEQ multiplex PCR; TCRdb keeps in-frame clones, though not all of them. The sample lists approximately 150,000 clones, more than 90% occurring once. Sequenced sample: peripheral blood. All receptors derive from a man in his sixties with active or convalescent COVID-19. Both conserved end residues are part of each CDR3. Fields, in order: V gene, J gene, clone size, D gene, CDR3 DNA, CDR3 protein. A D gene is named only where the DNA matches it firmly. Clone sizes are given selectively: once, few, many, or a class where the clone is expanded.

v_call: TRBV7-9
j_call: TRBJ2-5
clone_size: NA
d_call: TRBD1
cdr3_nt: TGTGCCAGCAGCTCGGGGACAGGAGGAGAAGAGACCCAGTACTTC
cdr3_aa: CASSSGTGGEETQYF

v_call: TRBV30
j_call: TRBJ2-1
clone_size: NA
d_call: NA
cdr3_nt: TGTGCCTGGAGTGTAGCGCCAAATGAGCAGTTCTTC
cdr3_aa: CAWSVAPNEQFF

v_call: TRBV7-2
j_call: TRBJ1-2
clone_size: NA
d_call: NA
cdr3_nt: TGTGCCAGCAGCCCTAGCCGGGGGAATTCCAACTATGGCTACACCTTC
cdr3_aa: CASSPSRGNSNYGYTF

v_call: TRBV5-1
j_call: TRBJ1-3
clone_size: NA
d_call: NA
cdr3_nt: TGCGCCAGCAGCTTCACTCAGGGCTCTGGAAACACCATATATTTT
cdr3_aa: CASSFTQGSGNTIYF

v_call: TRBV5-8
j_call: TRBJ2-7
clone_size: NA
d_call: TRBD1
cdr3_nt: TGTGCCAGCAGCCCAAACAGGGGAGTCTCCTACGAGCAGTACTTC
cdr3_aa: CASSPNRGVSYEQYF

v_call: TRBV6-5
j_call: TRBJ2-5
clone_size: few
d_call: TRBD1
cdr3_nt: TGTGCCAGCAGTACTCACAGGGGGGACCAAGAGACCCAGTACTTC
cdr3_aa: CASSTHRGDQETQYF

v_call: TRBV12-3/TRBV12-4
j_call: TRBJ2-7
clone_size: NA
d_call: TRBD1
cdr3_nt: TGTGCCAGCAGCAATGACAGGGGCGAGCAGTACTTC
cdr3_aa: CASSNDRGEQYF

v_call: TRBV10-1
j_call: TRBJ1-3
clone_size: once
d_call: NA
cdr3_nt: TGCGCCAGCAGTGAGTCATCAATCTCTGGAAACACCATATATTTT
cdr3_aa: CASSESSISGNTIYF

v_call: TRBV18
j_call: TRBJ2-5
clone_size: NA
d_call: TRBD1
cdr3_nt: TGTGCCAGCTCCCTTAACAGGGGCCAAGAGACCCAGTACTTC
cdr3_aa: CASSLNRGQETQYF

v_call: TRBV3-1/TRBV3-2
j_call: TRBJ1-2
clone_size: NA
d_call: NA
cdr3_nt: TGTGCCAGCAGCCCAACTACCCAGGGATTGGGCTACACCTTC
cdr3_aa: CASSPTTQGLGYTF

v_call: TRBV21-1
j_call: TRBJ2-5
clone_size: NA
d_call: NA
cdr3_nt: TGTGCCAGCAGCAATTCCAGGGGAGAGACCCAGTACTTC
cdr3_aa: CASSNSRGETQYF

v_call: TRBV6-5
j_call: TRBJ1-5
clone_size: NA
d_call: NA
cdr3_nt: NA
cdr3_aa: CASSSGQGDNQPQHF

v_call: TRBV6-5
j_call: TRBJ2-1
clone_size: NA
d_call: NA
cdr3_nt: TGTGCCAGCAGGTCCGGGATGGGAGAGGAGCAGTTCTTC
cdr3_aa: CASRSGMGEEQFF

v_call: TRBV5-1
j_call: TRBJ2-2
clone_size: NA
d_call: TRBD1
cdr3_nt: TGCGCCAGCAACTTCAGACAGGGAAATATTGACACCGGGGAGCTGTTTTTT
cdr3_aa: CASNFRQGNIDTGELFF

v_call: TRBV4-2
j_call: TRBJ2-1
clone_size: NA
d_call: TRBD2
cdr3_nt: TGTGCCAGCAGCCAAGATGCTAGCGGGAAGGACAATGAGCAGTTCTTC
cdr3_aa: CASSQDASGKDNEQFF

v_call: TRBV18
j_call: TRBJ2-1
clone_size: NA
d_call: TRBD1
cdr3_nt: TGTGCCAGCTCACCAAAGCAGGGGGCATATGAGCAGTTCTTC
cdr3_aa: CASSPKQGAYEQFF

v_call: TRBV7-9
j_call: TRBJ2-7
clone_size: once
d_call: NA
cdr3_nt: TGTGCCAGCAGCTCTCAGGGATGGGGCCCAGGTTCCTACGAGCAGTACTTC
cdr3_aa: CASSSQGWGPGSYEQYF

v_call: TRBV7-9
j_call: TRBJ2-2
clone_size: NA
d_call: NA
cdr3_nt: TGTGCCAGCAGCTTAGGGGCAAGGAACACCGGGGAGCTGTTTTTT
cdr3_aa: CASSLGARNTGELFF

v_call: TRBV3-1/TRBV3-2
j_call: TRBJ2-5
clone_size: NA
d_call: TRBD2
cdr3_nt: TGTGCCAGCAGTCGTCGGGGCGAGAACGGAGCGGGACACTTC
cdr3_aa: CASSRRGENGAGHF

v_call: TRBV7-2
j_call: TRBJ2-3
clone_size: NA
d_call: NA
cdr3_nt: TGTGCCAGCAGCTTAGGGAGTCAGGGTTTACACACAGATACGCAGTATTTT
cdr3_aa: CASSLGSQGLHTDTQYF

v_call: TRBV5-1
j_call: TRBJ2-7
clone_size: NA
d_call: TRBD2
cdr3_nt: TGCGCCAGCACCCCGTCGAGCGGGGGTGGCGAGCAGTACTTC
cdr3_aa: CASTPSSGGGEQYF

v_call: TRBV5-5
j_call: TRBJ1-3
clone_size: NA
d_call: NA
cdr3_nt: TGTGCCAGCAGCCAACAGCACTCTGGAAACACCATATATTTT
cdr3_aa: CASSQQHSGNTIYF

v_call: TRBV7-2
j_call: TRBJ1-2
clone_size: NA
d_call: TRBD1
cdr3_nt: TGTGCCAGCAGCCCCTTTGGGACAGGCAATAACTATGGCTACACCTTC
cdr3_aa: CASSPFGTGNNYGYTF

v_call: TRBV27
j_call: TRBJ2-5
clone_size: NA
d_call: TRBD2
cdr3_nt: TGTGCCAGTGGTCCGGGGGGGCCTGTGGAGACCCAGTACTTC
cdr3_aa: CASGPGGPVETQYF

v_call: TRBV4-1
j_call: TRBJ2-7
clone_size: NA
d_call: NA
cdr3_nt: TGCGCCAGCAGCCCCCGGACAGAAAGCTCCTACGAGCAGTACTTC
cdr3_aa: CASSPRTESSYEQYF

v_call: TRBV5-4
j_call: TRBJ2-1
clone_size: NA
d_call: NA
cdr3_nt: TGTGCCAGCAGCTTGCTCGGGAGTCATACCTACAATGAGCAGTTCTTC
cdr3_aa: CASSLLGSHTYNEQFF

v_call: TRBV5-1
j_call: TRBJ2-3
clone_size: NA
d_call: NA
cdr3_nt: TGCGCCAGCAGCTTGACTAGCCGAACGACAGATACGCAGTATTTT
cdr3_aa: CASSLTSRTTDTQYF

v_call: TRBV15
j_call: TRBJ1-2
clone_size: NA
d_call: TRBD1
cdr3_nt: TGTGCCACCAGCAGTTCCGGGACAGGACCCTATGGCTACACCTTC
cdr3_aa: CATSSSGTGPYGYTF

v_call: TRBV7-2
j_call: TRBJ1-3
clone_size: NA
d_call: NA
cdr3_nt: TGTGCCAGCAGCTCAAGGCAGAGGGGAGGACTCTCTGGAAACACCATATATTTT
cdr3_aa: CASSSRQRGGLSGNTIYF

v_call: TRBV11-3
j_call: TRBJ2-2
clone_size: few
d_call: TRBD1
cdr3_nt: TGTGCCAGCAGCCCTACCGGGACAGGGCCCGGGGAGCTGTTTTTT
cdr3_aa: CASSPTGTGPGELFF

v_call: TRBV19
j_call: TRBJ2-3
clone_size: NA
d_call: NA
cdr3_nt: TGTGCCAGTAGTGAAGGGAGGTACACAGATACGCAGTATTTT
cdr3_aa: CASSEGRYTDTQYF

v_call: TRBV5-1
j_call: TRBJ1-1
clone_size: NA
d_call: NA
cdr3_nt: TGCGCCAGCAGCTTAGGCGGTACGGTTGGGAACACTGAAGCTTTCTTT
cdr3_aa: CASSLGGTVGNTEAFF

v_call: TRBV5-6
j_call: TRBJ1-5
clone_size: once
d_call: NA
cdr3_nt: TGTGCCAGCAGCAAAGGTGGGGGCAGCAATCAGCCCCAGCATTTT
cdr3_aa: CASSKGGGSNQPQHF

v_call: TRBV19
j_call: TRBJ1-1
clone_size: NA
d_call: NA
cdr3_nt: TGTGCCAGTAGTAGTAGGGGGTTGCAGGGTATAACTGAAGCTTTCTTT
cdr3_aa: CASSSRGLQGITEAFF

v_call: TRBV3-1/TRBV3-2
j_call: TRBJ2-5
clone_size: NA
d_call: TRBD2
cdr3_nt: TGTGCCAGCAGCCAAGGCTGGGAGGGGTTGAATTTAGAGACCCAGTACTTC
cdr3_aa: CASSQGWEGLNLETQYF

v_call: TRBV6-1
j_call: TRBJ1-2
clone_size: few
d_call: NA
cdr3_nt: TGTGCCAGCAGTGAAGTCAGGGTGACTCTGTATGGCTACACCTTC
cdr3_aa: CASSEVRVTLYGYTF